This paragraph reports one T cell receptor beta chain. TCR beta VDJ and CDR3 were profiled, and genomic DNA was the template. TCRdb itself ran the reads through MiXCR, one entry per CDR3 protein. Among about 200,000 distinct CDR3 sequences listed, about 62% were seen once. The entry originates in a study of CD8+CD57+ T cells in acquired aplastic anemia. About the study: Sorted CD4+ and CD8+ cells gave a mean 3.2 ug DNA, range 0.2 to 27.4 ug.

This CDR3 is 13 amino acids long. The V gene's germline CDR1 is LNHNV and CDR2 YYDKDF (reference sequence). The V and J ends lost 5 bases and 7 bases respectively, with 14 bases between them. Patients picked for sequencing had shown CD8+CD57+ cell expansion detected by flow cytometry. Every one of the patients had aplastic anemia (severe, acquired). Patient blood was sampled before any therapy had been received. This TCR came from a human donor with aplastic anemia. The rearrangement links TRBV15 to TRBJ1-2, with D uncertain. The sequenced sample was sorted CD4+, CD8+, or CD8+CD57+ T cells (not recorded which) from PBMCs. The CDR3 nucleotides read TGTGCCACCAGCCCATCGGCGGCCGCTGGCTACACCTTC. As protein: CATSPSAAAGYTF.